These T cell receptor beta chains were read from a single sample in a study of sequential checkpoint blockade in melanoma. Generated by immunoSEQ multiplex PCR, the TCRdb table keeps only in-frame clones and is missing some. The sample shows roughly 10,000 clones, 73% of them seen only once. The sample here was CD8+ T cells sorted from blood (inferred from file names), taken from a patient given nivolumab and ipilimumab in sequence. The receptors here all came from a human donor with melanoma. CDR3s include the opening cysteine and the closing phenylalanine or tryptophan. D genes are given only for firm matches. Clone size, where shown, is once, few, many, or a class for clones that have expanded.

abundance: few
v_gene: TRBV5-4
d_gene: .
j_gene: TRBJ1-6
CDR3nt: TGTGCCAGCACCAACAGGGCTGGTAATTCACCCCTCCACTTT
CDR3aa: CASTNRAGNSPLHF

abundance: .
v_gene: TRBV4-2
d_gene: TRBD2
j_gene: TRBJ2-1
CDR3nt: TGTGCCAGCAGCCAAGACACTAGCGGCTCCTACAATGAGCAGTTCTTC
CDR3aa: CASSQDTSGSYNEQFF

abundance: .
v_gene: TRBV6-5
d_gene: .
j_gene: TRBJ1-2
CDR3nt: TGTGCCAGCAGTGGGGTGGGGGGGTATGGCTACACCTTC
CDR3aa: CASSGVGGYGYTF

abundance: .
v_gene: TRBV6-1
d_gene: TRBD2
j_gene: TRBJ2-1
CDR3nt: TGTGCCAGCAGTGAAGCGGGGGGAGGGGTACCCTACAATGAGCAGTTCTTC
CDR3aa: CASSEAGGGVPYNEQFF

abundance: .
v_gene: TRBV30
d_gene: .
j_gene: TRBJ1-1
CDR3nt: TGTGCCGTCAGGGAAGCGACATTTACTGAAGCTTTCTTT
CDR3aa: CAVREATFTEAFF

abundance: .
v_gene: TRBV15
d_gene: .
j_gene: TRBJ1-2
CDR3nt: TGTGCCACCAGCACCAGACAAACCCTCCGGGGCTACACCTTC
CDR3aa: CATSTRQTLRGYTF

abundance: .
v_gene: TRBV11-2
d_gene: .
j_gene: TRBJ2-7
CDR3nt: TGTGCCAGCAGCTTAGGGAGCTACGAGCAGTACTTC
CDR3aa: CASSLGSYEQYF

abundance: .
v_gene: TRBV7-3
d_gene: TRBD1
j_gene: TRBJ1-1
CDR3nt: TGTGCCAGCAGCTTAGTATCGACAGGGGGTGAAGCTTTCTTT
CDR3aa: CASSLVSTGGEAFF

abundance: few
v_gene: TRBV7-9
d_gene: TRBD2
j_gene: TRBJ2-7
CDR3nt: TGTGCCAGCAGCTCGGGACTAGCGGGAGCCTACGAGCAGTACTTC
CDR3aa: CASSSGLAGAYEQYF

abundance: few
v_gene: TRBV29-1
d_gene: .
j_gene: TRBJ2-1
CDR3nt: TGCAGCGTCTCGGGACTCCAATACAATGAGCAGTTCTTC
CDR3aa: CSVSGLQYNEQFF

abundance: .
v_gene: TRBV2
d_gene: TRBD1
j_gene: TRBJ2-3
CDR3nt: TGTGCCAGCAGTGAAAGGGGGCAGGGGTTTCCAGATACGCAGTATTTT
CDR3aa: CASSERGQGFPDTQYF

abundance: .
v_gene: TRBV20-1
d_gene: .
j_gene: TRBJ2-7
CDR3nt: TGCAGTGCTAGGGGTGGAGACGAGCAGTACTTC
CDR3aa: CSARGGDEQYF

abundance: .
v_gene: TRBV27
d_gene: .
j_gene: TRBJ1-1
CDR3nt: TGTGCCAGCAGTTTCGGCAGGGAAGCTTTCTTT
CDR3aa: CASSFGREAFF

abundance: few
v_gene: TRBV7-9
d_gene: .
j_gene: TRBJ1-1
CDR3nt: TGTGCCAGCAGCTTAGCGACGACAGTGAACACTGAAGCTTTCTTT
CDR3aa: CASSLATTVNTEAFF

abundance: .
v_gene: TRBV7-7
d_gene: .
j_gene: TRBJ2-7
CDR3nt: TGTGCTAGCAGCTTAAGTAGCGGCTCCGAGCAGTACTTC
CDR3aa: CASSLSSGSEQYF

abundance: .
v_gene: TRBV29-1
d_gene: .
j_gene: TRBJ2-7
CDR3nt: TGCAGCGTTGAAGATCTAGGGTTGGAGGGTTACGAGCAGTACTTC
CDR3aa: CSVEDLGLEGYEQYF

abundance: .
v_gene: TRBV6-6
d_gene: TRBD2
j_gene: TRBJ2-2
CDR3nt: TGTGCCACTATCGGGACTAGCGTAATCGGGGAGCTGTTTTTT
CDR3aa: CATIGTSVIGELFF

abundance: .
v_gene: TRBV4-2
d_gene: .
j_gene: TRBJ1-6
CDR3nt: TGTGCCAGCAGCCAAGGACAGAGCTCCTATAATTCACCCCTCCACTTT
CDR3aa: CASSQGQSSYNSPLHF

abundance: .
v_gene: TRBV12-2
d_gene: .
j_gene: TRBJ2-2
CDR3nt: TGTGCAAGTCGCTTAGCGCTGAGAACTAGCGGGAGGGCCGACACCGGGGAGCTGTTTTTT
CDR3aa: CASRLALRTSGRADTGELFF

abundance: few
v_gene: TRBV7-9
d_gene: .
j_gene: TRBJ1-3
CDR3nt: TGTGCCAGCAGCTTAGGGGGGCTTGGCTCTGGAAACACCATATATTTT
CDR3aa: CASSLGGLGSGNTIYF

abundance: few
v_gene: TRBV19
d_gene: .
j_gene: TRBJ1-5
CDR3nt: TGTGCCAGTAGTAAACAGGGTGCGGGCAATCAGCCCCAGCATTTT
CDR3aa: CASSKQGAGNQPQHF

abundance: .
v_gene: TRBV9
d_gene: TRBD2
j_gene: TRBJ2-7
CDR3nt: TGTGCCAGCAGCGCCACCGGGGGGGCCGACTACGAGCAGTACTTC
CDR3aa: CASSATGGADYEQYF

abundance: .
v_gene: TRBV7-8
d_gene: TRBD1
j_gene: TRBJ2-2
CDR3nt: TGTGCCAGCAGCTTCCCGGACAGGGGAGAGGACGGGGAGCTGTTTTTT
CDR3aa: CASSFPDRGEDGELFF

abundance: .
v_gene: TRBV19
d_gene: TRBD2
j_gene: TRBJ2-3
CDR3nt: TGTGCCAGTAGTCCAAGGACTAGCGGGGACGACACAGATACGCAGTATTTT
CDR3aa: CASSPRTSGDDTDTQYF

abundance: .
v_gene: TRBV7-8
d_gene: .
j_gene: TRBJ2-7
CDR3nt: TGTGCCAGCAGCTTAGCGCTCGGACATTTGAGCTCCTACGAGCAGTACTTC
CDR3aa: CASSLALGHLSSYEQYF

abundance: once
v_gene: TRBV30
d_gene: .
j_gene: TRBJ1-1
CDR3nt: TGTGCCTGGAGTGTACTTGAGGGATTGAACACTGAAGCTTTCTTT
CDR3aa: CAWSVLEGLNTEAFF

abundance: .
v_gene: TRBV6-6
d_gene: .
j_gene: TRBJ1-5
CDR3nt: TGTGCCAGCAGTTTGGAACAGGGTCCTTTTCAGCCCCAGCATTTT
CDR3aa: CASSLEQGPFQPQHF

abundance: .
v_gene: TRBV6-1
d_gene: TRBD1
j_gene: TRBJ2-7
CDR3nt: TGTGCCAGCAGGGGACAGTTCTACGAGCAGTACTTC
CDR3aa: CASRGQFYEQYF

abundance: .
v_gene: TRBV18
d_gene: TRBD2
j_gene: TRBJ2-1
CDR3nt: TGTGCCAGCTCACCTGGGACTAGGGGGTACAATGAGCAGTTCTTC
CDR3aa: CASSPGTRGYNEQFF

abundance: hyperexpanded
v_gene: TRBV14
d_gene: TRBD2
j_gene: TRBJ2-1
CDR3nt: TGTGCCAGCAGCCATTCTAGCGGGAGCTCCTACAATGAGCAGTTCTTC
CDR3aa: CASSHSSGSSYNEQFF

abundance: .
v_gene: TRBV7-8
d_gene: TRBD1
j_gene: TRBJ2-7
CDR3nt: TGTGCCAGCAGCTTCAACCCGACAGGGGCAAACGAGCAGTACTTC
CDR3aa: CASSFNPTGANEQYF

abundance: once
v_gene: TRBV9
d_gene: TRBD1
j_gene: TRBJ2-6
CDR3nt: TGTGCCAGCAGCCCCGACAGGGGGCCCTCTGGGGCCAACGTCCTGACTTTC
CDR3aa: CASSPDRGPSGANVLTF

abundance: .
v_gene: TRBV9
d_gene: TRBD2
j_gene: TRBJ2-1
CDR3nt: TGTGCCAGCCGCGGGGCGGGAGAAAATGAGCAGTTCTTC
CDR3aa: CASRGAGENEQFF

abundance: few
v_gene: TRBV27
d_gene: TRBD1
j_gene: TRBJ1-5
CDR3nt: TGTGCCAGCGGACAGGGTACCGCGCCGAATCAGCCCCAGCATTTT
CDR3aa: CASGQGTAPNQPQHF

abundance: few
v_gene: TRBV9
d_gene: .
j_gene: TRBJ1-4
CDR3nt: TGTGCCAGCAGCGTAGGCGGCACGGATGAAAAACTGTTTTTT
CDR3aa: CASSVGGTDEKLFF

abundance: .
v_gene: TRBV6-5
d_gene: TRBD2
j_gene: TRBJ2-1
CDR3nt: TGTGCCAGCAGTTACGGGGGGGGAAGCTCCTACAATGAGCAGTTCTTC
CDR3aa: CASSYGGGSSYNEQFF

abundance: .
v_gene: TRBV6-5
d_gene: .
j_gene: TRBJ2-7
CDR3nt: TGTGCCAGCAGTTACTCTGGCGGCTCCTACGAGCAGTACTTC
CDR3aa: CASSYSGGSYEQYF

abundance: .
v_gene: TRBV6-5
d_gene: TRBD1
j_gene: TRBJ1-1
CDR3nt: TGTGCCAGCACTACGGACAGGCGGGGAAAAGGTGAAGCTTTCTTT
CDR3aa: CASTTDRRGKGEAFF

abundance: few
v_gene: TRBV9
d_gene: .
j_gene: TRBJ2-5
CDR3nt: TGTGCCAGCAGCGTAGAAGCTAGGGGCATGGTGGAGACCCAGTACTTC
CDR3aa: CASSVEARGMVETQYF

abundance: once
v_gene: TRBV7-9
d_gene: .
j_gene: TRBJ1-1
CDR3nt: TGTGCCAGCAGCGCGCGCCTCGGGTCACACACTGAAGCTTTCTTT
CDR3aa: CASSARLGSHTEAFF

abundance: .
v_gene: TRBV5-6
d_gene: TRBD1
j_gene: TRBJ1-2
CDR3nt: TGTGCCAGCAGCCCAATCCCGGGACAGTTCAGGACTGGCTACACCTTC
CDR3aa: CASSPIPGQFRTGYTF

abundance: .
v_gene: TRBV19
d_gene: .
j_gene: TRBJ1-5
CDR3nt: TGTGCCAGTAGTACCCGGGACACCATTAGCAATCAGCCCCAGCATTTT
CDR3aa: CASSTRDTISNQPQHF

abundance: .
v_gene: TRBV5-6
d_gene: TRBD1
j_gene: TRBJ2-5
CDR3nt: TGTGCCAGCAGCTCGGACAGGGACAAGGAGACCCAGTACTTC
CDR3aa: CASSSDRDKETQYF

abundance: .
v_gene: TRBV5-1
d_gene: TRBD1
j_gene: TRBJ2-2
CDR3nt: TGCGCCAGCAGCAGCTCCGGGACAGGGTATATCACCGGGGAGCTGTTTTTT
CDR3aa: CASSSSGTGYITGELFF

abundance: .
v_gene: TRBV9
d_gene: TRBD1
j_gene: TRBJ2-2
CDR3nt: TGTGCCAGCAGCCCACACAGGGGAATGAACACCGGGGAGCTGTTTTTT
CDR3aa: CASSPHRGMNTGELFF

abundance: .
v_gene: TRBV27
d_gene: .
j_gene: TRBJ1-5
CDR3nt: TGTGCCAGCAGTTTATCTCGGGGGATACAGCCCCAGCATTTT
CDR3aa: CASSLSRGIQPQHF

abundance: once
v_gene: TRBV6-5
d_gene: TRBD2
j_gene: TRBJ2-7
CDR3nt: TGTGCCAGCAGGGGGGGACTAGCGGGGCCAGGCGAGCAGTACTTC
CDR3aa: CASRGGLAGPGEQYF

abundance: once
v_gene: TRBV5-4
d_gene: TRBD2
j_gene: TRBJ2-2
CDR3nt: TGTGCCAGCAGCGGGACTAGCGGGGCCACCGGGGAGCTGTTTTTT
CDR3aa: CASSGTSGATGELFF

abundance: .
v_gene: TRBV4-2
d_gene: .
j_gene: TRBJ1-2
CDR3nt: TGTGCCAGCAGCCAGGACCCGGGAGCAATTAACTATGGCTACACCTTC
CDR3aa: CASSQDPGAINYGYTF

abundance: .
v_gene: TRBV10-3
d_gene: TRBD1
j_gene: TRBJ2-7
CDR3nt: TGTGCCACGTGGGGGACAGGGCCGGCCGAGCAGTACTTC
CDR3aa: CATWGTGPAEQYF

abundance: .
v_gene: TRBV13
d_gene: TRBD2
j_gene: TRBJ2-3
CDR3nt: TGTGCCAGCAGCCCCTGGACTAGCGGGGGGGGCCCAGATACGCAGTATTTT
CDR3aa: CASSPWTSGGGPDTQYF

abundance: .
v_gene: TRBV9
d_gene: .
j_gene: TRBJ1-1
CDR3nt: TGTGCCAGCAGCGTGGGCTGGGGAGACACTGAAGCTTTCTTT
CDR3aa: CASSVGWGDTEAFF

abundance: few
v_gene: TRBV5-6
d_gene: TRBD1
j_gene: TRBJ2-7
CDR3nt: TGTGCCAGCAGCTTACATCGACAGGGTAAAGGCGAGCAGTACTTC
CDR3aa: CASSLHRQGKGEQYF

abundance: .
v_gene: TRBV9
d_gene: TRBD2
j_gene: TRBJ2-5
CDR3nt: TGTGCCAGCGGGGCGGGGGGGGAGACCCAGTACTTC
CDR3aa: CASGAGGETQYF